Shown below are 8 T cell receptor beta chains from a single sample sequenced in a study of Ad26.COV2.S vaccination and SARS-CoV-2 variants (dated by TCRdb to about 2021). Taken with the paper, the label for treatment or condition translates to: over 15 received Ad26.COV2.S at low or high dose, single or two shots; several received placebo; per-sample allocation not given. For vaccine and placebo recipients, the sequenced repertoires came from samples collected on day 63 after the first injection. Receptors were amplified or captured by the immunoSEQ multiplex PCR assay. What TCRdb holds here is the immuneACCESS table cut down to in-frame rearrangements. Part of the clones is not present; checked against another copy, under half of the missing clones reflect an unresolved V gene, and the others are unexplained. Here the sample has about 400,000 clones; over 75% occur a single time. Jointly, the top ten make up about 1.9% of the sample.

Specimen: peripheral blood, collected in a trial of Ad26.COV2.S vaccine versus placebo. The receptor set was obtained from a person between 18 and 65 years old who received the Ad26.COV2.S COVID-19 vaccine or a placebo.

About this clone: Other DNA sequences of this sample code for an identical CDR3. CDR3 loop: CASSLGETQYF. CDR3 sequence (DNA): TGTGCCAGCAGTTTAGGGGAGACCCAGTACTTC. This chain connects TRBV27 to TRBJ2-5, with D uncertain. The CDR3 sequence is 11 residues long. Trimming pared 2 bases from V and 5 bases from J, leaving 3 bases between. CDR1 is MNHEY, CDR2 SMNVEV, per germline (reference sequence).

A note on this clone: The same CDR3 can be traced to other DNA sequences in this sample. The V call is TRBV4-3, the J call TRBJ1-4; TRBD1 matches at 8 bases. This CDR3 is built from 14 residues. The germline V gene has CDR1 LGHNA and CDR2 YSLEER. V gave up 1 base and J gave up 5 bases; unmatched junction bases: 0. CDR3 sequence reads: CASSQGQGNEKLFF. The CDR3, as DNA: TGCGCCAGCAGCCAAGGACAGGGGAATGAAAAACTGTTTTTT.

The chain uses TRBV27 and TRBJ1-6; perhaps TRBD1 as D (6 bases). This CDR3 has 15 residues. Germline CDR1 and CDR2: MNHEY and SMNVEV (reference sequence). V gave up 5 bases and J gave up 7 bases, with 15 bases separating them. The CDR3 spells CASSLRWTVNSPLHF. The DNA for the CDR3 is TGTGCCAGCAGTCTCCGATGGACAGTGAATTCACCCCTCCACTTT.

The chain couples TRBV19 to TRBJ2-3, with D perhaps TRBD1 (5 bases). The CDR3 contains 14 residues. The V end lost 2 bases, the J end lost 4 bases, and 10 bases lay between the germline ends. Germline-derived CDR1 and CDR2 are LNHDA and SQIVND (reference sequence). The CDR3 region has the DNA TGTGCCAGTAGTATAAATAGACAGCCAGATACGCAGTATTTT. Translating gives CASSINRQPDTQYF.

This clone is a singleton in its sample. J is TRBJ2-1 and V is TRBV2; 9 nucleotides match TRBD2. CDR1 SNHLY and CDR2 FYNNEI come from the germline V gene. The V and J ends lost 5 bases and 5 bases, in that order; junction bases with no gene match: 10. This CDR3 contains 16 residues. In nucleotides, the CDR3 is TGTGCCAGCAGTCGAGGGCGGGAGGGCCGTAACAATGAGCAGTTCTTC. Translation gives CASSRGREGRNNEQFF.

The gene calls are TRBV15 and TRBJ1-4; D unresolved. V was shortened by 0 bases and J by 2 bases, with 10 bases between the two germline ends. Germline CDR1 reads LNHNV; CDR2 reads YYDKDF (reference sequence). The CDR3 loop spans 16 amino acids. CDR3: CATSRDPLATNEKLFF. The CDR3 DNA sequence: TGTGCCACCAGCAGAGATCCCCTGGCTACTAATGAAAAACTGTTTTTT. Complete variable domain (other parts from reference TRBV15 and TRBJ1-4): DAMVIQNPRYQVTQFGKPVTLSCSQTLNHNVMYWYQQKSSQAPKLLFHYYDKDFNNEADTPDNFQSRRPNTSFCFLDIRSPGLGDTAMYLCATSRDPLATNEKLFFGSGTQLSVL.

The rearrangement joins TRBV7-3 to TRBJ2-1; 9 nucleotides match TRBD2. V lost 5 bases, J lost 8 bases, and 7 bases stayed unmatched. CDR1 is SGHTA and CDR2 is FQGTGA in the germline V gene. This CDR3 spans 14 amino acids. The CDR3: CASSVGLASDEQFF. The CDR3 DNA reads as TGTGCCAGCAGCGTTGGACTAGCGAGCGATGAGCAGTTCTTC.

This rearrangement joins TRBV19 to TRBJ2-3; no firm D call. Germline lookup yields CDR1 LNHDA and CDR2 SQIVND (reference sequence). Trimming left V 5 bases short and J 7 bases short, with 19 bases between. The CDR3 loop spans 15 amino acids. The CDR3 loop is CASSPALSTPHTQYF. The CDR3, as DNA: TGTGCCAGTAGTCCCGCCCTGAGTACCCCTCATACGCAGTATTTT. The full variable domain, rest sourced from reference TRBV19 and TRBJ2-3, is DGGITQSPKYLFRKEGQNVTLSCEQNLNHDAMYWYRQDPGQGLRLIYYSQIVNDFQKGDIAEGYSVSREKKESFPLTVTSAQKNPTAFYLCASSPALSTPHTQYFGPGTRLTVL.